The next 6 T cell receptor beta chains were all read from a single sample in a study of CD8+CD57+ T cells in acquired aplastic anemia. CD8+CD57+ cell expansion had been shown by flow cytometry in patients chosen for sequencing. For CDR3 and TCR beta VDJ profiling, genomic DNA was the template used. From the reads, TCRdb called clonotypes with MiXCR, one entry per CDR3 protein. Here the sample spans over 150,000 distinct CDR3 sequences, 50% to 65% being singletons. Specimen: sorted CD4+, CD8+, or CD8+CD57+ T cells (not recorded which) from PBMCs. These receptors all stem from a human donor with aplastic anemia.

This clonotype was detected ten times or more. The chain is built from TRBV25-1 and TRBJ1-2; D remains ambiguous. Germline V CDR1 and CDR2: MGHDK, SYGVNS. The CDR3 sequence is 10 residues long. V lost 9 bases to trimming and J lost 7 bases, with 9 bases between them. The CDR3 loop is CASGESGYTF. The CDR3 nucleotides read TGTGCCAGTGGGGAGTCTGGCTACACCTTC.

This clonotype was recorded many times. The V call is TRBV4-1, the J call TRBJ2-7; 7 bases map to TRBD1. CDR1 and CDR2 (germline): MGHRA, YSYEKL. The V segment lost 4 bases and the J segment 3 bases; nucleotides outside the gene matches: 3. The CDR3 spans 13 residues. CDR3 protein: CASSLRQGYEQYF. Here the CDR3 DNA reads TGCGCCAGCAGCCTTAGACAGGGCTACGAGCAGTACTTC.

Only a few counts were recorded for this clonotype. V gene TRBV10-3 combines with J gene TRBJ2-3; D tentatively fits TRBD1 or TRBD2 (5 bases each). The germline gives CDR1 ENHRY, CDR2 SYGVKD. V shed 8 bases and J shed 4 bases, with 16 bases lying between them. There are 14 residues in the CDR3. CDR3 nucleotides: TGTGCCATCGCAGACAGCGGAAGCTCAGATACGCAGTATTTT. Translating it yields CAIADSGSSDTQYF.

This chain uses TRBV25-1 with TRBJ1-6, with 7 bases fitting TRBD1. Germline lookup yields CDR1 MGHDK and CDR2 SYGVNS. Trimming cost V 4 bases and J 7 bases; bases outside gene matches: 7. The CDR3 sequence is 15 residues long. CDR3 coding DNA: TGTGCCAGCAGTGTCCCCGGGACAGCAAATTCACCCCTCCACTTT. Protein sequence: CASSVPGTANSPLHF.

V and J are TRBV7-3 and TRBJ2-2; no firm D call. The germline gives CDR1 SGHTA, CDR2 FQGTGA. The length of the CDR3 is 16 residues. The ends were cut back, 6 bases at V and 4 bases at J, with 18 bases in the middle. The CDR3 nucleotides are TGTGCCAGCAGGTGCCACATAGAGGTAGGCACCGGGGAGCTGTTTTTT. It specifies CASRCHIEVGTGELFF.

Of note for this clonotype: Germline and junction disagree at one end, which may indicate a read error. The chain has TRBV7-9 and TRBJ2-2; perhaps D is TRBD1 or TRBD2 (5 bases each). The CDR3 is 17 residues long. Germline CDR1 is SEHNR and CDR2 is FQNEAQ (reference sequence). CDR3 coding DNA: TGTGCCAGTAGCTTAGCCCGGGACGAGCGGTACACCGGGGAGCTGTTTTTT. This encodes CASSLARDERYTGELFF. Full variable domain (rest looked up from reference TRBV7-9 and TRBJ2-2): DTGVSQNPRHKITKRGQNVTFRCDPISEHNRLYWYRQTLGQGPEFLTYFQNEAQLEKSRLLSDRFSAERPKGSFSTLEIQRTEQGDSAMYLCASSLARDERYTGELFFGEGSRLTVL.